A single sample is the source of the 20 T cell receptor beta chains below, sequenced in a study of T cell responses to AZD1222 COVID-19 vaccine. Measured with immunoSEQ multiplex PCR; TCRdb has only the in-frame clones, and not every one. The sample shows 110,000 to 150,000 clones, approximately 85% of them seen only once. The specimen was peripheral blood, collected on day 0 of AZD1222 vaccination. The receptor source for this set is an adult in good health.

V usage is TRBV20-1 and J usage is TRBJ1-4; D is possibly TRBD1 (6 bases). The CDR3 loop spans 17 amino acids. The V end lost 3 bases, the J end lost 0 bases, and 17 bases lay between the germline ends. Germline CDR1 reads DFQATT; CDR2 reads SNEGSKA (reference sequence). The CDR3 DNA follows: TGCAGTGCTAGTAGTGCCGAGGGGGGTCCAACTAATGAAAAACTGTTTTTT. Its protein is CSASSAEGGPTNEKLFF.

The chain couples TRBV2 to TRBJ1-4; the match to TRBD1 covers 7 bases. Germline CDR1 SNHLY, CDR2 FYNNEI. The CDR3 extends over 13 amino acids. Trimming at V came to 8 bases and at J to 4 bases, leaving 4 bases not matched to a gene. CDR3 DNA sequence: TGTGCCAGCCGGGACAGACTTAATGAAAAACTGTTTTTT. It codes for CASRDRLNEKLFF.

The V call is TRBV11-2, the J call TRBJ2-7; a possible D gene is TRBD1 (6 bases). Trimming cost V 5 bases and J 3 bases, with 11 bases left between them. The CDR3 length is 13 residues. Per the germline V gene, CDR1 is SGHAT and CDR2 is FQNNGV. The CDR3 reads CASSLGGLYEQYF. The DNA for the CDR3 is TGTGCCAGCAGCCTAGGGGGTCTCTACGAGCAGTACTTC.

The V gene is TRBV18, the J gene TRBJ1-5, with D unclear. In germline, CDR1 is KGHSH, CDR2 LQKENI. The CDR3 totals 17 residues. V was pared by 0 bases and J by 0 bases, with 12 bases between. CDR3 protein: CASSPPNSPYSNQPQHF. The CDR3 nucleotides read TGTGCCAGCTCACCACCGAATAGCCCGTATAGCAATCAGCCCCAGCATTTT.

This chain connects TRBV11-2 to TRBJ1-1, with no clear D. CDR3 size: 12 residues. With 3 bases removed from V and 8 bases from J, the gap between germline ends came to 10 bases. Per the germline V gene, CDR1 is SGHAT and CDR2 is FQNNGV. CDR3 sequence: CASSLESPEAFF. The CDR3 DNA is TGTGCCAGCAGCTTGGAAAGTCCAGAAGCTTTCTTT.

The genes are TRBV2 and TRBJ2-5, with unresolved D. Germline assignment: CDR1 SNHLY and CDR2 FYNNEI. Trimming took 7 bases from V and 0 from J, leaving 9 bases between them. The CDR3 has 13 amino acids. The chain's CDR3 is CASNPENQETQYF. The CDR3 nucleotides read TGTGCCAGCAACCCCGAGAACCAAGAGACCCAGTACTTC.

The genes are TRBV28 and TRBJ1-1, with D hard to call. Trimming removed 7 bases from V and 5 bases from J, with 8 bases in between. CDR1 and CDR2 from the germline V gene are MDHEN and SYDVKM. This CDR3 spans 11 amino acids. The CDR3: CASTTGTEAFF. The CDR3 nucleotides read TGTGCCAGCACTACGGGGACTGAAGCTTTCTTT.

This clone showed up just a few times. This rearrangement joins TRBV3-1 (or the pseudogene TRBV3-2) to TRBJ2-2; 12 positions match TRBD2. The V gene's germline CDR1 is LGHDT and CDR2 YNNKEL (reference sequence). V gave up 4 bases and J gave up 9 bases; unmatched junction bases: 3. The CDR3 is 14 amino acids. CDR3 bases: TGTGCCAGCAGCCGACTAGCGGGAGAAAGGGAGCTGTTTTTT. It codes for CASSRLAGERELFF.

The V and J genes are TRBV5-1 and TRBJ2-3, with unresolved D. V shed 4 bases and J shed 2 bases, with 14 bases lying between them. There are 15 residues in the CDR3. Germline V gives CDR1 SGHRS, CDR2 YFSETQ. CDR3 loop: CASSIGQSTTDTQYF. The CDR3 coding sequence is TGCGCCAGCAGCATTGGTCAGTCCACCACAGATACGCAGTATTTT.

The CDR3 region is CASSYSEFGYTF. The DNA for the CDR3 is TGTGCCAGCAGTTATTCCGAGTTTGGCTACACCTTC. V is TRBV6-2 or TRBV6-3 and J is TRBJ1-2; D is unclear. The CDR3 loop spans 12 amino acids. Trimming cost V 3 bases and J 7 bases, with 9 bases left between them. Germline CDR1 MNHEY, CDR2 SVGEGT.

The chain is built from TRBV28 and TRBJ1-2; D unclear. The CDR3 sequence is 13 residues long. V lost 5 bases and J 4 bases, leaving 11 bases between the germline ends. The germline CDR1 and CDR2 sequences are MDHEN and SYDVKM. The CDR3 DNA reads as TGTGCCAGCAGTCGGACTGATGTCTATGGCTACACCTTC. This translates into CASSRTDVYGYTF.

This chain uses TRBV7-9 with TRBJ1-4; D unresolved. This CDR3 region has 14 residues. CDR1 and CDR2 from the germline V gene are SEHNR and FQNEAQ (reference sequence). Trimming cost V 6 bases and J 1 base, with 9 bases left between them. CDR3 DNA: TGTGCCAGCAGTCCGAGGGAAACTAATGAAAAACTGTTTTTT. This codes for CASSPRETNEKLFF.

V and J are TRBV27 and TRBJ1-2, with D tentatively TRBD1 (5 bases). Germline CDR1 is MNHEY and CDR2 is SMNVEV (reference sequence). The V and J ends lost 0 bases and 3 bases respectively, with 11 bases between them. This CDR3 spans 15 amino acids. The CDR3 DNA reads TGTGCCAGCAGTTTATCTCCCAGGGTTTACTATGGCTACACCTTC. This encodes CASSLSPRVYYGYTF.

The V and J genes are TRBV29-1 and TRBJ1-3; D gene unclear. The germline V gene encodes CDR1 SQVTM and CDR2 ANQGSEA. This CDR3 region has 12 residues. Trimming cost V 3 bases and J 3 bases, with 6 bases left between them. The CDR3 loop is CSVEGNGNTIYF. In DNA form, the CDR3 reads TGCAGCGTTGAGGGAAATGGAAACACCATATATTTT.

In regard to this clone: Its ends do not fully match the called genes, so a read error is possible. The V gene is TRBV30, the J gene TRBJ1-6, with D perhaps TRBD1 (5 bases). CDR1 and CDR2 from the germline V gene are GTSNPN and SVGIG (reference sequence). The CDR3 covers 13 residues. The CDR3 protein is CAGRGSYNSPLHF. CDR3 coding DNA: TGTGCCGGGAGGGGATCCTATAATTCACCCCTCCACTTT.

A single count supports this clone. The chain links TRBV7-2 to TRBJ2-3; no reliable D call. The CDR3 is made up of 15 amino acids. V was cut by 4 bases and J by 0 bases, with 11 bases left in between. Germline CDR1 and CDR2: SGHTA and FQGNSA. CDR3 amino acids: CASSSHSTSTDTQYF. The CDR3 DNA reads TGTGCCAGCAGCTCCCACTCTACTAGCACAGATACGCAGTATTTT.

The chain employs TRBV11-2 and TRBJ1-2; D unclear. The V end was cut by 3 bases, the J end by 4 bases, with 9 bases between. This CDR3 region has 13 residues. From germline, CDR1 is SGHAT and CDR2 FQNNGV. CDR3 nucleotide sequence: TGTGCCAGCAGCTTCCCAGCCCTCTATGGCTACACCTTC. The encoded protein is CASSFPALYGYTF.

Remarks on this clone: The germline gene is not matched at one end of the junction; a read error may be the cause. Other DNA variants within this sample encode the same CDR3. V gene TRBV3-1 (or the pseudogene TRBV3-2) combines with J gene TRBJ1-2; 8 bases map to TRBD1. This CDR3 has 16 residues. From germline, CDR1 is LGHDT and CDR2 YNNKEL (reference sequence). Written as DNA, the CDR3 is TGCGCCAGCAGCCCACTAGGGACAGGATCTAACTATGGCTACACCTTC. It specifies CASSPLGTGSNYGYTF.

CDR3 bases: TGTGCCAGCAGTTTAATGGGGCTTGGCGATCTCAGCACAGATACGCAGTATTTT. Its protein is CASSLMGLGDLSTDTQYF. This rearrangement joins TRBV27 to TRBJ2-3; D may be TRBD1 (5 bases). The V end was cut by 2 bases, the J end by 0 bases, with 18 bases between. The germline CDR1 and CDR2 sequences are MNHEY and SMNVEV (reference sequence). The CDR3 totals 18 residues.

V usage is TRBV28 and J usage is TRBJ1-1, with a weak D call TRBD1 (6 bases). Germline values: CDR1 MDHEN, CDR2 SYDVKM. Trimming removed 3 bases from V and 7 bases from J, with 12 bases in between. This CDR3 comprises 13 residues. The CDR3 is CASSFSGAIEAFF. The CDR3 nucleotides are TGTGCCAGCAGTTTCTCAGGGGCAATTGAAGCTTTCTTT. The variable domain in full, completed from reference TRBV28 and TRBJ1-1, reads DVKVTQSSRYLVKRTGEKVFLECVQDMDHENMFWYRQDPGLGLRLIYFSYDVKMKEKGDIPEGYSVSREKKERFSLILESASTNQTSMYLCASSFSGAIEAFFGQGTRLTVV.